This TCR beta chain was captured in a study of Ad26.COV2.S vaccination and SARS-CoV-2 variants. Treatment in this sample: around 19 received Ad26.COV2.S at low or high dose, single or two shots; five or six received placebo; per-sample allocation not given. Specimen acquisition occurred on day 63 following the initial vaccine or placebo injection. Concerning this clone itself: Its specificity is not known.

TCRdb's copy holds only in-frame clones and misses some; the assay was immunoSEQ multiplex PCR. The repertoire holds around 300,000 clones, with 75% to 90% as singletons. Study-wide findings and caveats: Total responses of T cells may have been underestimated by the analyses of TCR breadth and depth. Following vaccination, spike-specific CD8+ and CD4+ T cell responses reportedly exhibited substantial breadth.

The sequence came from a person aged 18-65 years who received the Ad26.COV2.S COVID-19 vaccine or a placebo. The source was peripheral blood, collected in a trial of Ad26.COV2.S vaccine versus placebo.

CDR3 sequence: CASSLGFSGEPSIEGSYNEQFF. CDR3 DNA: TGTGCCAGCAGTTTAGGCTTCAGCGGGGAGCCGTCAATTGAGGGCTCCTACAATGAGCAGTTCTTC. The chain combines TRBV28 with TRBJ2-1, with 7 bases that match TRBD2. Germline V gene sequence: CDR1 MDHEN, CDR2 SYDVKM. The CDR3 is 22 amino acids. V gave up 2 bases and J gave up 0 bases; unmatched junction bases: 22.